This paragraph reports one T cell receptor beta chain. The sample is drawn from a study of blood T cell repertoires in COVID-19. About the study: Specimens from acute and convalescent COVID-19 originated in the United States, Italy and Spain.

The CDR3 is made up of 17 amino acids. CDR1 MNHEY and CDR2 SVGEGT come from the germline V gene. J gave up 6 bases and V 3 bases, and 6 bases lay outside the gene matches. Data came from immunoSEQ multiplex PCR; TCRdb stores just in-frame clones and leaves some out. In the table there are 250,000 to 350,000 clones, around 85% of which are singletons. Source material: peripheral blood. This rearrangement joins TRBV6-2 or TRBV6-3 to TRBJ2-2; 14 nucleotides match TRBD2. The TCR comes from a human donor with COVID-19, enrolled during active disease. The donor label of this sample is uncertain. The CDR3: CASSYWGLAGESGELFF. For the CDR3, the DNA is TGTGCCAGCAGTTATTGGGGACTAGCGGGAGAATCCGGGGAGCTGTTTTTT.